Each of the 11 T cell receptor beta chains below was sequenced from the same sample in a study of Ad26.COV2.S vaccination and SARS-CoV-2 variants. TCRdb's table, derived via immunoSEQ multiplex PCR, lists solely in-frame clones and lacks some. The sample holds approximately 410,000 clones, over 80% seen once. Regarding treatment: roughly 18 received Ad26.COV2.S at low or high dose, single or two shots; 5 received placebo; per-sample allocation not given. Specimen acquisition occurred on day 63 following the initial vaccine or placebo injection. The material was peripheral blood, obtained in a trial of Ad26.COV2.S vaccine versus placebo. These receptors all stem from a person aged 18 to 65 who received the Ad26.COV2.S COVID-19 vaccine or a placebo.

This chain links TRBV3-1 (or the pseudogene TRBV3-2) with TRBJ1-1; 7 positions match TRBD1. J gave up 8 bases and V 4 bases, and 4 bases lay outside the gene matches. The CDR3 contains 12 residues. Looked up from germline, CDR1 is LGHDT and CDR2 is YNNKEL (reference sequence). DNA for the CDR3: TGTGCCAGCAGCCCAGGGACAGAAGAAGCTTTCTTT. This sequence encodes CASSPGTEEAFF.

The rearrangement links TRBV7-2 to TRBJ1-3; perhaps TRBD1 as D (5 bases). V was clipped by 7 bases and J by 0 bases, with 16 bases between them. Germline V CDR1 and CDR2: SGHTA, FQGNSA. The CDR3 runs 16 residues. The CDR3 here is CASTLGTASSGNTIYF. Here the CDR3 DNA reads TGTGCCAGCACCCTAGGGACCGCGAGCTCTGGAAACACCATATATTTT.

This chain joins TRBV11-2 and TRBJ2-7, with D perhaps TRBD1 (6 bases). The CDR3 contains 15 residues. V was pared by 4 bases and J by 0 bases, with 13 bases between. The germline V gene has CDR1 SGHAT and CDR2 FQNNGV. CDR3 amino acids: CASSSVTGGSYEQYF. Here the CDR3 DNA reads TGTGCCAGCAGCTCGGTGACAGGCGGCTCCTACGAGCAGTACTTC.

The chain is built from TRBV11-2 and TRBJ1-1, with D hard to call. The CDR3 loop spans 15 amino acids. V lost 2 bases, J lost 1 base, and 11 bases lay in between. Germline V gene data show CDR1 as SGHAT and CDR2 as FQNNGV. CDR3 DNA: TGTGCCAGCAGCTTAATGAGTTACGGGAACACTGAAGCTTTCTTT. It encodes CASSLMSYGNTEAFF.

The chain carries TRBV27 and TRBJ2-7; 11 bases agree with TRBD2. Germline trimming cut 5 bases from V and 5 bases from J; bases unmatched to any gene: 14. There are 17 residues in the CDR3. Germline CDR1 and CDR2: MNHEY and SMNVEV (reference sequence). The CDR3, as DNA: TGTGCCAGCAGTCCCTCAATCTTTAGCGGGGGGGCGGACGAGCAGTACTTC. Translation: CASSPSIFSGGADEQYF.

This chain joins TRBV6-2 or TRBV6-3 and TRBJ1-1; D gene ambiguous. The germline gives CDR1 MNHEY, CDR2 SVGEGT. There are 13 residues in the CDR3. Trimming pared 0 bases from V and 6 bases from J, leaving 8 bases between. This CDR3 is CASSYSGEAEAFF. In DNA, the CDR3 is TGTGCCAGCAGTTACTCTGGGGAGGCTGAAGCTTTCTTT.

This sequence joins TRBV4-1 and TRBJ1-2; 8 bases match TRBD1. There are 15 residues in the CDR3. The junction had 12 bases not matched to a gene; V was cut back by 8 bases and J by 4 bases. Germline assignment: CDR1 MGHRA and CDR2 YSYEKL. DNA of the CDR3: TGCGCCAGCGCCAGGGGGCAGGGGCAAACCTATGGCTACACCTTC. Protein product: CASARGQGQTYGYTF.

The CDR3 sequence is CASSRTGEVTQYF. Here the CDR3 DNA reads TGTGCCAGCAGTCGGACAGGGGAGGTGACCCAGTACTTC. The chain joins TRBV27 to TRBJ2-5; 9 nucleotides align to TRBD1. The CDR3 extends over 13 amino acids. J lost 7 bases, V lost 5 bases, and 5 bases had no gene match. CDR1 MNHEY and CDR2 SMNVEV come from the germline V gene (reference sequence).

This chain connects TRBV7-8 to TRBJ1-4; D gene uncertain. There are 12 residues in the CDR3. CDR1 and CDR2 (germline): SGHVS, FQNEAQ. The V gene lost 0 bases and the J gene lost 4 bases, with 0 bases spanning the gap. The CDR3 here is CASSLANEKLFF. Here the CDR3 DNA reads TGTGCCAGCAGCTTAGCTAATGAAAAACTGTTTTTT.

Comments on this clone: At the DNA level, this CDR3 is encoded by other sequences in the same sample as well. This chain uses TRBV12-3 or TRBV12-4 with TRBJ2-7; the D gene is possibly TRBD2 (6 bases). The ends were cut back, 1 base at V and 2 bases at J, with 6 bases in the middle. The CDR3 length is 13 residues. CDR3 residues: CASSLGTTYEQYF. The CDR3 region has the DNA TGTGCCAGCAGTTTAGGGACTACCTACGAGCAGTACTTC.

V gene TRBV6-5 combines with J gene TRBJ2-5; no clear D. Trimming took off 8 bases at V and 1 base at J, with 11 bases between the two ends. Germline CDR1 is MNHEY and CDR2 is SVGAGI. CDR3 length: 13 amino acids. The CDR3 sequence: CASVLGSQETQYF. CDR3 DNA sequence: TGTGCCAGCGTATTGGGGTCCCAAGAGACCCAGTACTTC.